This T cell receptor (beta chain) was profiled in a study of cytomegalovirus exposure and HLA in healthy donors. Points from the study as a whole: Researchers counted some 150 TCR beta chains as cytomegalovirus-associated.

The germline V gene has CDR1 MDHEN and CDR2 SYDVKM. CDR3 length equals 14 residues. The trim removed 5 bases at V and 2 bases at J, leaving 3 bases unmatched. Notes on this clone: Antigen unknown.

This PCR relied on a set of 60 Vbeta primers and 13 Jbeta primers. Some clones are missing from TCRdb's copy, which holds only in-frame ones; the method was immunoSEQ multiplex PCR. Among approximately 260,000 clones listed, around 90% were seen once. Sample: PBMCs. The chain couples TRBV28 to TRBJ1-2; 9 nucleotides align to TRBD1. This receptor was taken from a girl aged 2-10 years in good health and CMV-seronegative. This CDR3 reads CASSLGQGNYGYTF. In DNA form, the CDR3 reads TGTGCCAGCAGTCTAGGACAGGGGAACTATGGCTACACCTTC.